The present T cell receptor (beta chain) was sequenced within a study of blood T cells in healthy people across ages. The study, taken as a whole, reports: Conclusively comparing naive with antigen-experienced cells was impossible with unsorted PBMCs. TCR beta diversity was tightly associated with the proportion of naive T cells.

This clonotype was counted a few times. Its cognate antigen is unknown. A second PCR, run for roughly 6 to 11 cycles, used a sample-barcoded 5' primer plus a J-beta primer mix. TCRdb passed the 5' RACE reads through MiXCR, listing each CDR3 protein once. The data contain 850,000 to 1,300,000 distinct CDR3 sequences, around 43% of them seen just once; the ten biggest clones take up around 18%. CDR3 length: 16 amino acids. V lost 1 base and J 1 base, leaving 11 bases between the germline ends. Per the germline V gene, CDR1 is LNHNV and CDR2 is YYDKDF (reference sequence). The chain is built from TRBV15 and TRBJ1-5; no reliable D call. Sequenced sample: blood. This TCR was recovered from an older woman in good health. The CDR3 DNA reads TGTGCCACCAGCAGAGGAGGGTCCTGGAGCAATCAGCCCCAGCATTTT. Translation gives CATSRGGSWSNQPQHF.